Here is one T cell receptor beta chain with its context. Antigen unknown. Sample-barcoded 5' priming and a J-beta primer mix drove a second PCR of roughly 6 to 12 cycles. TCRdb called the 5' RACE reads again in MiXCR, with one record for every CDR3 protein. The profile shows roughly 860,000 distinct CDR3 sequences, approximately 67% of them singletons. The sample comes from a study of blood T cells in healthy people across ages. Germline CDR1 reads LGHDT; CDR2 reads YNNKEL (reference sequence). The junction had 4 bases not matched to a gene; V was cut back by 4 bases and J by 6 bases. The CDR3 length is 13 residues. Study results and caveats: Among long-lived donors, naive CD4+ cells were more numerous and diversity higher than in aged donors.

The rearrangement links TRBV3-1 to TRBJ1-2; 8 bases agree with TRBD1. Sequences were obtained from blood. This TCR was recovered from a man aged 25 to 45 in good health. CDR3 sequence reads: CASSPTGEHGYTF. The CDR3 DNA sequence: TGTGCCAGCAGCCCGACAGGGGAGCATGGCTACACCTTC.